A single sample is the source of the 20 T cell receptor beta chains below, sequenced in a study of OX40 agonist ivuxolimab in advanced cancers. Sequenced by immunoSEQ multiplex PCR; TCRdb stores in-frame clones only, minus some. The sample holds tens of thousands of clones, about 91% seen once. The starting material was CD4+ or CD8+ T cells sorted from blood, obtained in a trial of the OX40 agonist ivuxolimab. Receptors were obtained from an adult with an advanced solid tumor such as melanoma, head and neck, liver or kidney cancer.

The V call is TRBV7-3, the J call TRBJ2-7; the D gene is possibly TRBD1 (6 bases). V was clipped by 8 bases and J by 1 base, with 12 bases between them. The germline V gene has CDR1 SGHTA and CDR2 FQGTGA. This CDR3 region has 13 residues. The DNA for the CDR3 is TGTGCCAGCGAGGGACAAGAGTCCTACGAGCAGTACTTC. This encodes CASEGQESYEQYF. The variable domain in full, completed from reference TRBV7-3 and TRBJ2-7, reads GAGVSQTPSNKVTEKGKYVELRCDPISGHTALYWYRQSLGQGPEFLIYFQGTGAADDSGLPNDRFFAVRPEGSVSTLKIQRTERGDSAVYLCASEGQESYEQYFGPGTRLTVT.

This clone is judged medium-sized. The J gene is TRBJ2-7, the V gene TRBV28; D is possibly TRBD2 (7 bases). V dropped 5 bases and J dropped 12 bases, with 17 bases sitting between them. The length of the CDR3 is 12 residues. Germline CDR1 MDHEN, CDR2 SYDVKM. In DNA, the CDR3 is TGTGCCAGCAGTCCCCCTCGGGGGGCCCTGTACTTC. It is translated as CASSPPRGALYF.

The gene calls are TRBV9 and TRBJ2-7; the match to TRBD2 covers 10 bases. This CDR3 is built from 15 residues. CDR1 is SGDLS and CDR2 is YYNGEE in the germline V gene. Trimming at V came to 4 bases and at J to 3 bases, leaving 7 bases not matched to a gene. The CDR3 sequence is CASSSSGTSVYEQYF. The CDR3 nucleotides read TGTGCCAGCAGCTCCAGCGGGACTAGCGTCTACGAGCAGTACTTC.

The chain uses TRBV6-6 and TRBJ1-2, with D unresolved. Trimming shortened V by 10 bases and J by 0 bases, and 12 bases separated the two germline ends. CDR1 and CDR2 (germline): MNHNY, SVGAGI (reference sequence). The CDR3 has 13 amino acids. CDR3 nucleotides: TGTGCCACCCAGTCCGCAGCTAACTATGGCTACACCTTC. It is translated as CATQSAANYGYTF.

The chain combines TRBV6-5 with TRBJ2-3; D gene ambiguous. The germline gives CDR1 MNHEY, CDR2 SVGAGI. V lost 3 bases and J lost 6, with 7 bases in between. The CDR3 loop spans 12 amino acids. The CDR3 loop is CASSYGLDTQYF. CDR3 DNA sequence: TGTGCCAGCAGTTATGGCCTCGATACGCAGTATTTT.

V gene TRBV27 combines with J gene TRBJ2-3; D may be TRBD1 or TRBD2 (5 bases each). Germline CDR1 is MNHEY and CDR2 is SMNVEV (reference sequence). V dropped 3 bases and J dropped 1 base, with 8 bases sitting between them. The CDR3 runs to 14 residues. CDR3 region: CASSFGGGTDTQYF. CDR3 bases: TGTGCCAGCAGTTTTGGGGGAGGCACAGATACGCAGTATTTT.

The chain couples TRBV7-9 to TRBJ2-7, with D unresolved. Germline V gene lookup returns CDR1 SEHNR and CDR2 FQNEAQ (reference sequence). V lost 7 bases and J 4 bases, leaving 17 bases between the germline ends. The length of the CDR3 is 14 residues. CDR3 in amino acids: CASTTLDGPYEQYF. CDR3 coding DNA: TGTGCCAGCACCACCTTGGACGGCCCATACGAGCAGTACTTC.

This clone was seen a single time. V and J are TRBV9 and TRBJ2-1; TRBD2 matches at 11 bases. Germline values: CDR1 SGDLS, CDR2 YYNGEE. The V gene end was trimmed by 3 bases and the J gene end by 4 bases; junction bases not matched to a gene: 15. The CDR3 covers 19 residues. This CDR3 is CASSGPLTLAGGGYNEQFF. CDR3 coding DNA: TGTGCCAGCAGCGGACCCCTCACCCTAGCGGGAGGAGGGTACAATGAGCAGTTCTTC.

CDR3 amino acids: CASSLDQGWNEQFF. CDR3 nucleotides: TGTGCCAGCAGCTTAGACCAGGGATGGAATGAGCAGTTCTTC. The chain employs TRBV7-6 and TRBJ2-1, with D possibly being TRBD1 (5 bases). This CDR3 has 14 amino acids. Germline-derived CDR1 and CDR2 are SGHVS and FNYEAQ. Trimming cost V 1 base and J 7 bases, with 11 bases left between them.

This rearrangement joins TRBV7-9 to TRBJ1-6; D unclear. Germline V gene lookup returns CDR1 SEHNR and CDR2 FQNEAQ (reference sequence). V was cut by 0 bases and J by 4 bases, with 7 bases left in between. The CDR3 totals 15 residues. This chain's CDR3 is CASSLAQPYNSPLHF. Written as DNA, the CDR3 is TGTGCCAGCAGCTTAGCCCAACCATATAATTCACCCCTCCACTTT.

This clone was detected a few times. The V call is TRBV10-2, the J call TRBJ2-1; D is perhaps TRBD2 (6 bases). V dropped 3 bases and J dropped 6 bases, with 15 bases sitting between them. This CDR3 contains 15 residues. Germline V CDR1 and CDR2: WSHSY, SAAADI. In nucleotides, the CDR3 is TGCGCCAGCAGTGACGGGACTTCCTCCGGCAATGAGCAGTTCTTC. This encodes CASSDGTSSGNEQFF.

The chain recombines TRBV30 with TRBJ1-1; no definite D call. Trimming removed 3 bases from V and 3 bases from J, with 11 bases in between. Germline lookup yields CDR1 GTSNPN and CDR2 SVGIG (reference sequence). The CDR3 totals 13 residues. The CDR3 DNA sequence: TGTGCCTGGAGCCGCCGGTGGGACACTGAAGCTTTCTTT. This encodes CAWSRRWDTEAFF. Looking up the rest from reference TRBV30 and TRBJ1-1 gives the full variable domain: SQTIHQWPATLVQPVGSPLSLECTVEGTSNPNLYWYRQAAGRGLQLLFYSVGIGQISSEVPQNLSASRPQDRQFILSSKKLLLSDSGFYLCAWSRRWDTEAFFGQGTRLTVV.

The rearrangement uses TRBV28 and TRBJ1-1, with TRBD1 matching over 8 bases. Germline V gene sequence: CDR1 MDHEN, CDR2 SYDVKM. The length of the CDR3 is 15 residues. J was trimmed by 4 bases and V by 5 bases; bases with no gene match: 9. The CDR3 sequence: CASSRPDRGGTEAFF. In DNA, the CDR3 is TGTGCCAGCAGTCGACCTGACAGGGGTGGCACTGAAGCTTTCTTT.

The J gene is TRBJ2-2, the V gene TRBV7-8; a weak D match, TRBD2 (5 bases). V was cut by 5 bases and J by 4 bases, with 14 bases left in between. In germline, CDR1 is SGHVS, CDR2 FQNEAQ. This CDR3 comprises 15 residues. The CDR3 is CASSILVSGTGELFF. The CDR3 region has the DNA TGTGCCAGCAGCATACTAGTCTCTGGCACCGGGGAGCTGTTTTTT.

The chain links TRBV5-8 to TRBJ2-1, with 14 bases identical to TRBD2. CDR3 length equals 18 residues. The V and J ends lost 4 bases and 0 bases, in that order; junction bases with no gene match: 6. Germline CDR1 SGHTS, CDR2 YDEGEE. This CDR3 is CASSPGLAGDSSYNEQFF. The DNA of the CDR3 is TGTGCCAGCAGCCCGGGACTAGCGGGAGACAGCTCCTACAATGAGCAGTTCTTC.

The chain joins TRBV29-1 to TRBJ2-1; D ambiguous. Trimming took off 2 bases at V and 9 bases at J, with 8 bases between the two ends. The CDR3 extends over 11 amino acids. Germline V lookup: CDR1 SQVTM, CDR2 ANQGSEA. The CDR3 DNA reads TGCAGCGTTGAAACGTTAGGTGAGCAGTTCTTC. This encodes CSVETLGEQFF.

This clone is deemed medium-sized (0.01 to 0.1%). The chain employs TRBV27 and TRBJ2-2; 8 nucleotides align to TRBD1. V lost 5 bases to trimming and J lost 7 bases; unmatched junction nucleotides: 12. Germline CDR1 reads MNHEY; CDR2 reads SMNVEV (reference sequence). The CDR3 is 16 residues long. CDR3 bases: TGTGCCAGCAGTCTATACCCGGGACAGGTTGGCGGGGAGCTGTTTTTT. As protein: CASSLYPGQVGGELFF.

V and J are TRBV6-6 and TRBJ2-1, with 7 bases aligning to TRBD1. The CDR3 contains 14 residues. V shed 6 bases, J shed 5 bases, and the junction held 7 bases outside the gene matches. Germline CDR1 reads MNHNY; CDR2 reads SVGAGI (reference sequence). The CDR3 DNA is TGTGCCAGCAGAGGGGGCGCCCACCACAATGAGCAGTTCTTC. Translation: CASRGGAHHNEQFF.

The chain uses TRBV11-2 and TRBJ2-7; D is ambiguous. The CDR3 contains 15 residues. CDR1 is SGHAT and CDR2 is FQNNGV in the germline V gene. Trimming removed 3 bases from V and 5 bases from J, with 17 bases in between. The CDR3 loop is CASSFRMKGIHEQYF. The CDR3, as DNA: TGTGCCAGCAGCTTTCGGATGAAGGGAATCCACGAGCAGTACTTC.

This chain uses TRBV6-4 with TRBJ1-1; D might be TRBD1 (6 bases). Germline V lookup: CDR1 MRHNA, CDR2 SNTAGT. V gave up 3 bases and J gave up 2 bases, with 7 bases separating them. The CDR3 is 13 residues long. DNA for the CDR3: TGTGCCAGCAGTGAGGACAGCAACACTGAAGCTTTCTTT. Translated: CASSEDSNTEAFF.